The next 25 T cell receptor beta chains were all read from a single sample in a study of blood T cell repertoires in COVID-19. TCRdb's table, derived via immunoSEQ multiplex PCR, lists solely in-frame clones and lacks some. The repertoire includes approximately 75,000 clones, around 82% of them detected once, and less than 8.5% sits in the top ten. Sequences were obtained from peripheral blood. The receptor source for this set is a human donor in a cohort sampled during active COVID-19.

CDR3 in amino acids: CASSKGLAGFSGTQYF. CDR3 coding DNA: TGTGCCAGCAGTAAGGGACTAGCGGGGTTCTCGGGTACGCAGTATTTT. The V and J genes are TRBV2 and TRBJ2-3; 13 bases line up with TRBD2. The CDR3 runs to 16 residues. Germline V gives CDR1 SNHLY, CDR2 FYNNEI. Germline trimming cut 5 bases from V and 8 bases from J; bases unmatched to any gene: 10.

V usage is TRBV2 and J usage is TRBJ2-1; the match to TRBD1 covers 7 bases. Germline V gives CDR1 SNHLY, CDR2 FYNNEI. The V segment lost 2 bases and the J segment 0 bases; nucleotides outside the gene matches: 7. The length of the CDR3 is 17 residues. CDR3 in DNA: TGTGCCAGCAGTGAACCTGACAGGGCAAGCTCCTACAATGAGCAGTTCTTC. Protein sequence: CASSEPDRASSYNEQFF.

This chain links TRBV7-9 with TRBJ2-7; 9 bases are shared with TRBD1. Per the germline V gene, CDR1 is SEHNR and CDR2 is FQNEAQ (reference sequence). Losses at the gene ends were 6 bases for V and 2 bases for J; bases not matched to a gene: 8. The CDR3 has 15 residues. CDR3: CASSFGTGLAYEQYF. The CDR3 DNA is TGTGCCAGCAGTTTCGGGACAGGGCTAGCCTACGAGCAGTACTTC.

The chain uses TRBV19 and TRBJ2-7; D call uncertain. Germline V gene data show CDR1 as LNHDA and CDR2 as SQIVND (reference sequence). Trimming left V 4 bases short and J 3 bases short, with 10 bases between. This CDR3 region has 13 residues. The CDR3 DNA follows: TGTGCCAGTAGTACCCCAGTATACTACGAGCAGTACTTC. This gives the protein CASSTPVYYEQYF.

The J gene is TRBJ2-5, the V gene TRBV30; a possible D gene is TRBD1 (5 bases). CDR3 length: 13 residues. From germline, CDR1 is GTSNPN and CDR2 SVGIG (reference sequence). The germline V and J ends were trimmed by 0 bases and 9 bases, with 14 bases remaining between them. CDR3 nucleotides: TGTGCCTGGAGTGTACAGAGATCCAGGGCCCAGTACTTC. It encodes CAWSVQRSRAQYF.

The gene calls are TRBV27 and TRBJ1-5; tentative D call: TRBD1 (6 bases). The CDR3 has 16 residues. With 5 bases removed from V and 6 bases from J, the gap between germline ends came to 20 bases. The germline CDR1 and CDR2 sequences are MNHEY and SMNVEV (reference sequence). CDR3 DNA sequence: TGTGCCAGCAGTCCCAGGGGTACTTCCAATGGTCAGCCCCAGCATTTT. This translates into CASSPRGTSNGQPQHF.

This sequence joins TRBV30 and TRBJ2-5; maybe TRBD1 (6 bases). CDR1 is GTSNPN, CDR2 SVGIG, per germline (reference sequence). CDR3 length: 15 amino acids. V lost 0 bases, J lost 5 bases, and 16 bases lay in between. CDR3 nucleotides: TGTGCCTGGAGTGTCCCGACAGGACCCGGGGAGACCCAGTACTTC. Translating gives CAWSVPTGPGETQYF. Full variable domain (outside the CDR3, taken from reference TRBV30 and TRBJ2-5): SQTIHQWPATLVQPVGSPLSLECTVEGTSNPNLYWYRQAAGRGLQLLFYSVGIGQISSEVPQNLSASRPQDRQFILSSKKLLLSDSGFYLCAWSVPTGPGETQYFGPGTRLLVL.

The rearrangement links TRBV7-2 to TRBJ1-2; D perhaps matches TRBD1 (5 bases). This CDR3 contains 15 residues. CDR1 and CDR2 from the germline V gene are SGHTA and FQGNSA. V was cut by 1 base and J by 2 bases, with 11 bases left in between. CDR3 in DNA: TGTGCCAGCAGCTTAGTCTTCGGGGGAAACTATGGCTACACCTTC. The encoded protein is CASSLVFGGNYGYTF.

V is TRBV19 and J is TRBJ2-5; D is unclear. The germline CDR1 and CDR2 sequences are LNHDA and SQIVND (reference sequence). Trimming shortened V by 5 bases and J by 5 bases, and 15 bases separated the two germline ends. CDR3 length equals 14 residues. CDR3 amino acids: CASSPMGLSETQYF. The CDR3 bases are TGTGCCAGTAGTCCTATGGGCCTTAGTGAGACCCAGTACTTC.

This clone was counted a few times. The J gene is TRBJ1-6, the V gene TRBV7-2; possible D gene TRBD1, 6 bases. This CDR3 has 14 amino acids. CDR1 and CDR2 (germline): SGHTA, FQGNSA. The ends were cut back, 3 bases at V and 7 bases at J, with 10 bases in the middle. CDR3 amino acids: CASSLGRGNSPLHF. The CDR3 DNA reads TGTGCCAGCAGCTTGGGAAGGGGGAATTCACCCCTCCACTTT.

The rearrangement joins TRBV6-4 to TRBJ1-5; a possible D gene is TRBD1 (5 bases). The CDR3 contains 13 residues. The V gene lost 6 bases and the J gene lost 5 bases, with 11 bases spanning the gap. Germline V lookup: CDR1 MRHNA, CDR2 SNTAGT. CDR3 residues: CASSRDFDQPQHF. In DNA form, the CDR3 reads TGTGCCAGCAGCCGGGACTTTGATCAGCCCCAGCATTTT.

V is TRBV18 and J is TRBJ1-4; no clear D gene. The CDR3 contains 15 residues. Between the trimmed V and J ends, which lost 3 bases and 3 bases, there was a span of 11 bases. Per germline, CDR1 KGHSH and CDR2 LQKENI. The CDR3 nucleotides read TGTGCCAGCTCACCCGAACAGTTATCTAATGAAAAACTGTTTTTT. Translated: CASSPEQLSNEKLFF.

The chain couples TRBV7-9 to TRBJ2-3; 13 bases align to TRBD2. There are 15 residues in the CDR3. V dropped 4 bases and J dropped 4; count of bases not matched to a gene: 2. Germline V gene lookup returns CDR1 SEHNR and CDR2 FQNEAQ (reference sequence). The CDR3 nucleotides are TGTGCCAGCAGCTCTGGACTAGCGGGGGCAGATACGCAGTATTTT. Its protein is CASSSGLAGADTQYF.

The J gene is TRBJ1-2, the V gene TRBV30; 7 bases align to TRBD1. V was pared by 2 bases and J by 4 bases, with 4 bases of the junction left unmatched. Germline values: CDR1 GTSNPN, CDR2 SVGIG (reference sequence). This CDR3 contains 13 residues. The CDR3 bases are TGTGCCTGGAGTTCGGACAGGACCTATGGCTACACCTTC. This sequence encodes CAWSSDRTYGYTF. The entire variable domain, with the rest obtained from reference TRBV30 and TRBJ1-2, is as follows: SQTIHQWPATLVQPVGSPLSLECTVEGTSNPNLYWYRQAAGRGLQLLFYSVGIGQISSEVPQNLSASRPQDRQFILSSKKLLLSDSGFYLCAWSSDRTYGYTFGSGTRLTVV.

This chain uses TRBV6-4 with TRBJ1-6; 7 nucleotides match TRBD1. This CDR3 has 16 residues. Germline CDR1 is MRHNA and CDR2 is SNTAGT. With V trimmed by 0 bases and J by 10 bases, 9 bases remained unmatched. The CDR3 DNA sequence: TGTGCCAGCAGTGACTCCCGACAGGGCGCGGGATCACCCCTCCACTTT. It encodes CASSDSRQGAGSPLHF.

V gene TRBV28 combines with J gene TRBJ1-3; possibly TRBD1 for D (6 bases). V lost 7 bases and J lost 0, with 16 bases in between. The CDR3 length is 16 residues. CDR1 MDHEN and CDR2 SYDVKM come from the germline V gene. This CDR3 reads CASTGAEKISGNTIYF. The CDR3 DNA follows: TGTGCCAGCACAGGGGCGGAAAAGATCTCTGGAAACACCATATATTTT.

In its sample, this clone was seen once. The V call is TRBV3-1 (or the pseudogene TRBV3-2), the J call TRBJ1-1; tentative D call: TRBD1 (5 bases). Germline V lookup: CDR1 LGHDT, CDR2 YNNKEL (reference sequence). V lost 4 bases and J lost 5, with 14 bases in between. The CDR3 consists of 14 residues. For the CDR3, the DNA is TGTGCCAGCAGCCCGGACAAGTTAAAGACTGAAGCTTTCTTT. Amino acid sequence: CASSPDKLKTEAFF.

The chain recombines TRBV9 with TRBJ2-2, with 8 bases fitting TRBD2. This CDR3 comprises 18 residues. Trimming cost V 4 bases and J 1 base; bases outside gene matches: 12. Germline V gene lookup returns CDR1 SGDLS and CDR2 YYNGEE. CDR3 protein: CASSPPAGAGGNTGELFF. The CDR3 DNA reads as TGTGCCAGCAGCCCCCCGGCCGGGGCGGGGGGGAACACCGGGGAGCTGTTTTTT. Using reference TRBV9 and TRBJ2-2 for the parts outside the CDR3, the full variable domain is DSGVTQTPKHLITATGQRVTLRCSPRSGDLSVYWYQQSLDQGLQFLIQYYNGEERAKGNILERFSAQQFPDLHSELNLSSLELGDSALYFCASSPPAGAGGNTGELFFGEGSRLTVL.

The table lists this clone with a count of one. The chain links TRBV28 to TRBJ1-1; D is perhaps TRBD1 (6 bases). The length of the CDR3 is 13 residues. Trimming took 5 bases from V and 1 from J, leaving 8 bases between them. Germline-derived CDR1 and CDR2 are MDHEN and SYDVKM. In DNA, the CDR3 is TGTGCCAGCAGTACGACAGGGAACACTGAAGCTTTCTTT. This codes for CASSTTGNTEAFF. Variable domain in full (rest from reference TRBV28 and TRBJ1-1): DVKVTQSSRYLVKRTGEKVFLECVQDMDHENMFWYRQDPGLGLRLIYFSYDVKMKEKGDIPEGYSVSREKKERFSLILESASTNQTSMYLCASSTTGNTEAFFGQGTRLTVV.

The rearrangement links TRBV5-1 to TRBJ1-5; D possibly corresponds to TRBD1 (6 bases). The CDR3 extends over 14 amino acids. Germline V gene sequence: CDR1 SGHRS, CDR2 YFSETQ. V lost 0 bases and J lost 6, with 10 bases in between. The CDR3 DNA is TGCGCCAGCAGCTTGGTACAGGGTGGTCAGCCCCAGCATTTT. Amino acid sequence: CASSLVQGGQPQHF.

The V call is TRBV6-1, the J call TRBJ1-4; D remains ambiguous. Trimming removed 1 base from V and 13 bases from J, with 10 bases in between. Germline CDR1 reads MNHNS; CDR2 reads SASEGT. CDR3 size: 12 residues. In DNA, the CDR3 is TGTGCCAGCAGTGAAGGCGCGGCGGTACTGTTTTTT. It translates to CASSEGAAVLFF.

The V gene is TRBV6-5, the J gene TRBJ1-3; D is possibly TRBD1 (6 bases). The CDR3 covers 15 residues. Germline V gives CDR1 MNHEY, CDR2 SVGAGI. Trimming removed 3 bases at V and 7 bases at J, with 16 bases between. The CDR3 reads CASSYRGGFGNTIYF. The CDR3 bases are TGTGCCAGCAGTTATAGAGGGGGTTTCGGTAACACCATATATTTT.

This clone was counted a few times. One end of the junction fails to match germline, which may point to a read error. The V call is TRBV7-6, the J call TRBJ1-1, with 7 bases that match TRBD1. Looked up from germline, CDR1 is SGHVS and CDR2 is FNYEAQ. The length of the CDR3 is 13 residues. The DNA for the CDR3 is TGTGCCAGCAGAGCGACAGGGAACATTGAAGCTTTCTTT. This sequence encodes CASRATGNIEAFF.

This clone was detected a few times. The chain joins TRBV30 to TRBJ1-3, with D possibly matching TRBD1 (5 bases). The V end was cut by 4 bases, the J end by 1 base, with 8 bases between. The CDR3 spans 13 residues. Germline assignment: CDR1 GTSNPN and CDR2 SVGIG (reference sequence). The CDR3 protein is CAWIGGSGNTIYF. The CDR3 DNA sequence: TGTGCCTGGATTGGGGGGTCTGGAAACACCATATATTTT.

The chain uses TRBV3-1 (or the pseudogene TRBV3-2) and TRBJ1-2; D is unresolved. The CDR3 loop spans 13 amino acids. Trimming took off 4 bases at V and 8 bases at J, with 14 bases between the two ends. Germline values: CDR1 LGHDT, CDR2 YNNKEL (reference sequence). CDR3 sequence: CASSPDGVRGYTF. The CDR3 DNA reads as TGTGCCAGCAGCCCCGACGGGGTGCGGGGCTACACCTTC.